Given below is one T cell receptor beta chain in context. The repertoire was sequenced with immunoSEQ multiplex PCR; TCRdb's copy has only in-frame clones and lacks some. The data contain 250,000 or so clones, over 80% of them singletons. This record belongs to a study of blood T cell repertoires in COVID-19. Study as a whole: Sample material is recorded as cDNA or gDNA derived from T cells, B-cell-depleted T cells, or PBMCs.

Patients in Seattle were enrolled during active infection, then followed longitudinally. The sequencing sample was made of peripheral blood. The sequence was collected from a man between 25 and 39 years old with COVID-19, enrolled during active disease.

DNA for the CDR3: TGTGCCAGTAGTATAACAGGGTTATATGTGGACTATGGCTACACCTTC. This translates into CASSITGLYVDYGYTF. This rearrangement joins TRBV19 to TRBJ1-2, with D possibly matching TRBD1 (6 bases). The CDR3 loop spans 16 amino acids. Trimming pared 2 bases from V and 3 bases from J, leaving 16 bases between. The V gene's germline CDR1 is LNHDA and CDR2 SQIVND (reference sequence).